This TCR beta chain was retrieved from a study of T cell repertoires in cytomegalovirus infection. Study as a whole: Epitope selection comprised recently identified HLA-C-restricted CMV epitopes and well-studied HLA-B-restricted CMV epitopes. It can be stated that public TCR beta signatures indicated CMV infection as well as a matching HLA type. Study-level points and caveats: Identification of carriers of CMV plus the relevant HLA was performed using cumulative public TCR beta family frequency. HLA-C-restricted CMV-specific TCR beta clonotypes prevailed in the ex vivo response.

This clonotype turned up a few times. Its antigen is still unknown. V was pared by 3 bases and J by 0 bases, with 8 bases of the junction left unmatched. The germline V gene has CDR1 SEHNR and CDR2 FQNEAQ (reference sequence). The CDR3 spans 19 residues. TCRdb itself ran the reads through MiXCR, one entry per CDR3 protein. Of approximately 1,000,000 distinct CDR3 sequences in the sample, approximately 31% were seen once. The clonotype comes from a human donor in good health (CMV status not recorded). Some clones in this sample may be carry-over from other donors' samples. The chain carries TRBV7-9 and TRBJ2-6, with 10 nucleotides matching TRBD1. Source: cultured CD8+ T cells from PBMCs, taken from culture after CMV antigen stimulation. The CDR3 loop reads CASSLDDRGLHSGANVLTF. CDR3 sequence (DNA): TGTGCCAGCAGCTTGGACGACAGGGGGCTACACTCTGGGGCCAACGTCCTGACTTTC.